What follows is one T cell receptor beta chain and its context. The CDR3 covers 15 residues. Trimming removed 1 base from V and 0 bases from J, with 6 bases in between. Looked up from germline, CDR1 is LNHNV and CDR2 is YYDKDF (reference sequence). The entry originates in a study of T cell repertoires in cytomegalovirus infection. TCRdb reanalysed the reads using MiXCR and keeps one entry per CDR3 protein. The sample records 200,000 to 300,000 distinct CDR3 sequences, roughly 9% being singletons. Sequencing was carried out using PBMCs. The J gene is TRBJ1-4, the V gene TRBV15; D remains unclear. The receptor comes from a human donor in good health (CMV status not recorded). Some clones in this sample may be carry-over from other donors' samples. The CDR3 DNA follows: TGTGCCACCAGCAGAGTTGCCGCAACTAATGAAAAACTGTTTTTT. Translating gives CATSRVAATNEKLFF.